Below, 17 T cell receptor beta chains from the same sample are listed, as sequenced in a study of T cell responses to AZD1222 COVID-19 vaccine. The protocol was immunoSEQ multiplex PCR, while the TCRdb copy is restricted to in-frame clones and leaves out a portion. The sample lists 110,000 or so clones, 75% to 90% occurring once. The input for sequencing was peripheral blood, taken 28 days after the second AZD1222 dose. The receptors here all came from an adult who received the AZD1222 COVID-19 vaccine.

The J gene is TRBJ1-5, the V gene TRBV19; D remains ambiguous. V lost 7 bases to trimming and J lost 4 bases, with 8 bases between them. Germline-derived CDR1 and CDR2 are LNHDA and SQIVND (reference sequence). This CDR3 comprises 12 residues. CDR3 nucleotide sequence: TGTGCCAGTAATTCGGTGAATCAGCCCCAGCATTTT. Protein product: CASNSVNQPQHF. Full variable domain (rest looked up from reference TRBV19 and TRBJ1-5): DGGITQSPKYLFRKEGQNVTLSCEQNLNHDAMYWYRQDPGQGLRLIYYSQIVNDFQKGDIAEGYSVSREKKESFPLTVTSAQKNPTAFYLCASNSVNQPQHFGDGTRLSIL.

The rearrangement joins TRBV5-4 to TRBJ1-4; 8 bases map to TRBD1. The CDR3 length is 13 residues. Per germline, CDR1 SGHNT and CDR2 YYREEE (reference sequence). V lost 4 bases to trimming and J lost 12 bases; unmatched junction nucleotides: 8. The CDR3 protein is CASSPGQGGELFF. In DNA, the CDR3 is TGTGCCAGCAGCCCCGGACAGGGCGGGGAACTGTTTTTT.

This clone came up once. The chain is built from TRBV4-1 and TRBJ1-2, with 8 bases that match TRBD1. V lost 5 bases to trimming and J lost 1 base; unmatched junction nucleotides: 9. CDR1 and CDR2 from the germline V gene are MGHRA and YSYEKL. The length of the CDR3 is 16 residues. The CDR3 bases are TGCGCCAGCAGCGTGACAGGGGTACTCGATAACTATGGCTACACCTTC. This gives the protein CASSVTGVLDNYGYTF.

Of note for this clone: The sample contains more than one DNA sequence encoding this CDR3. This chain connects TRBV11-2 to TRBJ2-3, with D perhaps TRBD1 or TRBD2 (5 bases each). Germline V lookup: CDR1 SGHAT, CDR2 FQNNGV. Trimming left V 5 bases short and J 0 bases short, with 12 bases between. The CDR3 loop spans 15 amino acids. CDR3 DNA sequence: TGTGCCAGCAGCCACCGGGACGGCAGCACAGATACGCAGTATTTT. Translated, it gives CASSHRDGSTDTQYF.

The V gene is TRBV30, the J gene TRBJ1-1, with 7 bases lining up with TRBD1. Germline V gene lookup returns CDR1 GTSNPN and CDR2 SVGIG (reference sequence). The CDR3 consists of 14 residues. With V trimmed by 0 bases and J by 4 bases, 5 bases remained unmatched. The CDR3 coding sequence is TGTGCCTGGAGTGTCGGACAGGTGGTCACTGAAGCTTTCTTT. It yields the protein CAWSVGQVVTEAFF. The full variable domain, with the rest looked up from reference TRBV30 and TRBJ1-1, is SQTIHQWPATLVQPVGSPLSLECTVEGTSNPNLYWYRQAAGRGLQLLFYSVGIGQISSEVPQNLSASRPQDRQFILSSKKLLLSDSGFYLCAWSVGQVVTEAFFGQGTRLTVV.

The CDR3 loop is CAISEYFKGRTLLSDPTEQYF. CDR3 DNA sequence: TGTGCCATCAGTGAGTACTTTAAGGGACGGACTCTGCTGTCTGACCCGACCGAGCAGTACTTC. This chain links TRBV10-3 with TRBJ2-7, with D perhaps matching TRBD1 or TRBD2 (5 bases each). The CDR3 consists of 21 residues. Trimming stripped 1 base from V and 6 bases from J, with 34 bases between. Looked up from germline, CDR1 is ENHRY and CDR2 is SYGVKD.

This rearrangement joins TRBV4-2 to TRBJ2-3; either TRBD1 or TRBD2 may fit D (5 bases each). V shed 0 bases and J shed 1 base, with 14 bases lying between them. Per the germline V gene, CDR1 is LGHNA and CDR2 is YNFKEQ. The CDR3 runs 17 residues. CDR3 loop: CASSQDLPGAGTDTQYF. In DNA, the CDR3 is TGTGCCAGCAGCCAAGATTTACCCGGGGCCGGCACAGATACGCAGTATTTT.

V gene TRBV5-1 combines with J gene TRBJ2-7; unclear D gene. CDR3 length: 14 amino acids. Germline loops: CDR1 SGHRS, CDR2 YFSETQ. The V gene lost 5 bases and the J gene lost 2 bases, with 14 bases spanning the gap. CDR3 sequence reads: CASRKDGDTYEQYF. Here the CDR3 DNA reads TGCGCCAGCAGGAAGGACGGTGATACCTACGAGCAGTACTTC.

The chain is built from TRBV19 and TRBJ2-7, with D tentatively TRBD1 (6 bases). This CDR3 spans 15 amino acids. V dropped 0 bases and J dropped 4 bases, with 13 bases sitting between them. Per the germline V gene, CDR1 is LNHDA and CDR2 is SQIVND (reference sequence). The CDR3 nucleotides read TGTGCCAGTAGTATAGATCGCAGGGACATTTACGAGCAGTACTTC. This sequence encodes CASSIDRRDIYEQYF.

The chain couples TRBV19 to TRBJ1-5; D gene uncertain. The CDR3 length is 15 residues. V gave up 1 base and J gave up 0 bases, with 7 bases separating them. The germline CDR1 and CDR2 sequences are LNHDA and SQIVND (reference sequence). CDR3 in amino acids: CASSIGRFSNQPQHF. The CDR3 bases are TGTGCCAGTAGTATAGGCCGGTTTAGCAATCAGCCCCAGCATTTT. The variable domain in full, completed from reference TRBV19 and TRBJ1-5, reads DGGITQSPKYLFRKEGQNVTLSCEQNLNHDAMYWYRQDPGQGLRLIYYSQIVNDFQKGDIAEGYSVSREKKESFPLTVTSAQKNPTAFYLCASSIGRFSNQPQHFGDGTRLSIL.

The V and J genes are TRBV21-1 and TRBJ2-7; TRBD2, the D gene given by the table, was not confirmed from the DNA. TRBV21-1 corresponds to a pseudogene. The CDR3 runs to 16 residues. CDR3 in DNA: TGTGCCAGCAGCCCCGTCGGGGAGATTGGAAACTACGAGCAGTACTTC. Protein: CASSPVGEIGNYEQYF.

The chain carries TRBV27 and TRBJ1-5, with a weak D call TRBD1 (6 bases). The CDR3 runs to 14 residues. V was shortened by 6 bases and J by 1 base, with 10 bases between the two germline ends. CDR1 and CDR2 from the germline V gene are MNHEY and SMNVEV (reference sequence). CDR3 amino acids: CASRPDRSNQPQHF. The CDR3 coding sequence is TGTGCCAGCAGACCTGACAGGAGCAATCAGCCCCAGCATTTT.

The genes are TRBV25-1 and TRBJ2-7, with 8 bases lining up with TRBD1. There are 11 residues in the CDR3. Trimming cost V 8 bases and J 5 bases; bases outside gene matches: 2. CDR1 is MGHDK, CDR2 SYGVNS, per germline. CDR3 nucleotides: TGTGCCAGCGGGACAGGACACGAGCAGTACTTC. Encoded protein: CASGTGHEQYF.

V gene TRBV7-8 combines with J gene TRBJ2-3, with D uncertain. This CDR3 comprises 14 residues. Germline V lookup: CDR1 SGHVS, CDR2 FQNEAQ. The V end lost 1 base, the J end lost 2 bases, and 7 bases lay between the germline ends. The DNA of the CDR3 is TGTGCCAGCAGCTTAGTCTCAGCCACAGATACGCAGTATTTT. It specifies CASSLVSATDTQYF.

The rearrangement links TRBV5-6 to TRBJ1-6; D may be TRBD1 (5 bases). Germline-derived CDR1 and CDR2 are SGHDT and YYEEEE. The CDR3 sequence is 16 residues long. V lost 4 bases and J 0 bases, leaving 11 bases between the germline ends. CDR3 region: CASSVSRGSYNSPLHF. Here the CDR3 DNA reads TGTGCCAGCAGCGTCTCGAGGGGCTCCTATAATTCACCCCTCCACTTT.

The chain uses TRBV11-3 and TRBJ1-1; possible D gene TRBD1, 5 bases. V was trimmed by 3 bases and J by 3 bases, leaving 14 bases between them. The length of the CDR3 is 15 residues. Germline CDR1 is SGHNT and CDR2 is YENEEA. In DNA, the CDR3 is TGTGCCAGCAGCTTTCTGGTTCGGGGCGACACTGAAGCTTTCTTT. Translated, it gives CASSFLVRGDTEAFF.

The DNA for the CDR3 is TGTGCCACCAGCAGAACGGTGGGGGCAGGGGCCATCGAAGCTTTCTTT. Translating it yields CATSRTVGAGAIEAFF. This chain connects TRBV15 to TRBJ1-1; D might be TRBD1 (6 bases). The CDR3 has 16 residues. The V and J ends lost 2 bases and 8 bases respectively, with 21 bases between them. CDR1 and CDR2 from the germline V gene are LNHNV and YYDKDF (reference sequence).